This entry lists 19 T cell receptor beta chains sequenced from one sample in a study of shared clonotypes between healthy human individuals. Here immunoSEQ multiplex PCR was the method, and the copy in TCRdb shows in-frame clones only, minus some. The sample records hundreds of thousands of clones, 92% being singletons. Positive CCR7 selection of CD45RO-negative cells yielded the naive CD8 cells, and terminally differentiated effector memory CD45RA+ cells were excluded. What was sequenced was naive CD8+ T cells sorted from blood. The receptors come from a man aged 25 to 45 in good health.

CDR3 in amino acids: CASSWVVGRGNEQFF. The CDR3, as DNA: TGTGCCAGCAGTTGGGTAGTCGGTAGGGGCAATGAGCAGTTCTTC. The chain carries TRBV27 and TRBJ2-1, with D maybe TRBD1 (5 bases). CDR1 MNHEY and CDR2 SMNVEV come from the germline V gene (reference sequence). V was clipped by 4 bases and J by 6 bases, with 16 bases between them. The CDR3 extends over 15 amino acids.

The CDR3 protein is CASSPGFPELFF. In nucleotides, the CDR3 is TGCGCCAGCAGTCCCGGGTTCCCTGAGCTGTTTTTT. This sequence joins TRBV10-1 and TRBJ2-2, with D unclear. With 5 bases removed from V and 11 bases from J, the gap between germline ends came to 12 bases. The CDR3 covers 12 residues. In germline, CDR1 is WNHNN, CDR2 SYGVQD (reference sequence).

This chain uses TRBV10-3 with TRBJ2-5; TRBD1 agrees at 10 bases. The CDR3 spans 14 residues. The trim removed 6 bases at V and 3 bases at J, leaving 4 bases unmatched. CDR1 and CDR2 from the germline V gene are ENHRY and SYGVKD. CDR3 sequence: CAIRDRGREETQYF. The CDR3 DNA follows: TGTGCCATCAGAGACAGGGGGCGGGAAGAGACCCAGTACTTC.

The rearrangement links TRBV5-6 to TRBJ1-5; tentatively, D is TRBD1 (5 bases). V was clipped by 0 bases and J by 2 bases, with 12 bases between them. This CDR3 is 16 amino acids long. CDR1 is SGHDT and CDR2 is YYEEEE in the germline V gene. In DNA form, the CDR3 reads TGTGCCAGCAGCTTGGGTTCGGGGGTCGGCAATCAGCCCCAGCATTTT. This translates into CASSLGSGVGNQPQHF. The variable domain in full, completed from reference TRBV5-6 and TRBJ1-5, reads DAGVTQSPTHLIKTRGQQVTLRCSPKSGHDTVSWYQQALGQGPQFIFQYYEEEERQRGNFPDRFSGHQFPNYSSELNVNALLLGDSALYLCASSLGSGVGNQPQHFGDGTRLSIL.

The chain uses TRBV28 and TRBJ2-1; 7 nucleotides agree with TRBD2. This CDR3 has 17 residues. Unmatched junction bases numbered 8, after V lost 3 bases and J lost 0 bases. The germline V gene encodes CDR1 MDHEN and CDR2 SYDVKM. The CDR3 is CASSFVGGRSSYNEQFF. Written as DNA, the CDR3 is TGTGCCAGCAGTTTTGTCGGCGGGAGAAGCTCCTACAATGAGCAGTTCTTC. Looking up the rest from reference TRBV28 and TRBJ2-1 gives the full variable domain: DVKVTQSSRYLVKRTGEKVFLECVQDMDHENMFWYRQDPGLGLRLIYFSYDVKMKEKGDIPEGYSVSREKKERFSLILESASTNQTSMYLCASSFVGGRSSYNEQFFGPGTRLTVL.

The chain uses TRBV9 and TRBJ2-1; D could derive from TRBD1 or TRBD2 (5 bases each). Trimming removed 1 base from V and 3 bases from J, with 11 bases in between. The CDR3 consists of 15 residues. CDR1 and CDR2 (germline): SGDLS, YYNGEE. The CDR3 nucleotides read TGTGCCAGCAGCGTAAGAGGGGCCCTCTACAATGAGCAGTTCTTC. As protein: CASSVRGALYNEQFF.

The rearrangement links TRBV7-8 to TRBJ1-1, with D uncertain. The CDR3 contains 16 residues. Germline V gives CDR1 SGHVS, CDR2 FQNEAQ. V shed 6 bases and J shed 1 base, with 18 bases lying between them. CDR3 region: CASSFYPETGNTEAFF. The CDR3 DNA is TGTGCCAGCAGTTTTTACCCGGAGACGGGGAACACTGAAGCTTTCTTT.

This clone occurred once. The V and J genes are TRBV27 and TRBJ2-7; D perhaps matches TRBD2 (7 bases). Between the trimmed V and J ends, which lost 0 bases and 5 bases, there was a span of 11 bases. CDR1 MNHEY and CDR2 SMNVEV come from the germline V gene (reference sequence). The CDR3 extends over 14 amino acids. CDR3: CASSLSRGGNEQYF. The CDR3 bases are TGTGCCAGCAGTTTATCGAGGGGGGGAAACGAGCAGTACTTC.

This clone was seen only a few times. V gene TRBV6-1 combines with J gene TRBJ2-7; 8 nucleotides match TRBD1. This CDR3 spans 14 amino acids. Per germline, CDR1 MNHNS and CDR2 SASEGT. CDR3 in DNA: TGTGCGTCACTGCCCCCAGGACAGGGCTACGAGCAGTACTTC. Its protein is CASLPPGQGYEQYF.

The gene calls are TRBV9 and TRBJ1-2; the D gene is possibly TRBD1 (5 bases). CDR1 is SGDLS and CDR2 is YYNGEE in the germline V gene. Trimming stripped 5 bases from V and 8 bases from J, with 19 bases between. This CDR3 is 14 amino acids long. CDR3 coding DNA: TGTGCCAGCAGTGGTTGGGGCGTATCAAAGGGCTACACCTTC. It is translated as CASSGWGVSKGYTF.

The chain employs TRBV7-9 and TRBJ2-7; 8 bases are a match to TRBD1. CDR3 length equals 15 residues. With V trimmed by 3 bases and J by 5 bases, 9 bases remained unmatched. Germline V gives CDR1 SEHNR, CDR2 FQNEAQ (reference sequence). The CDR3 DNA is TGTGCCAGCAGCTTGGGGAGGACAGGGTACAACGAGCAGTACTTC. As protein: CASSLGRTGYNEQYF.

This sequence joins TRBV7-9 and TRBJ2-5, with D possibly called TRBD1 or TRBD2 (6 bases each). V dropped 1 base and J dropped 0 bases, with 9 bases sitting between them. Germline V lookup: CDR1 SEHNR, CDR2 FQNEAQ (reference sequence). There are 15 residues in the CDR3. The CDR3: CASSLEGGHQETQYF. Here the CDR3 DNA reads TGTGCCAGCAGCTTAGAGGGGGGTCACCAAGAGACCCAGTACTTC.

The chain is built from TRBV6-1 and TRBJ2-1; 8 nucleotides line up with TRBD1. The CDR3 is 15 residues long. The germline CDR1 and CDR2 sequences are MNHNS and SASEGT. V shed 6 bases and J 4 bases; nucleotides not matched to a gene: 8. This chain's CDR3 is CASSPGTGLYNEQFF. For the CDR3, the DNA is TGTGCCAGCAGCCCCGGGACAGGACTATACAATGAGCAGTTCTTC.

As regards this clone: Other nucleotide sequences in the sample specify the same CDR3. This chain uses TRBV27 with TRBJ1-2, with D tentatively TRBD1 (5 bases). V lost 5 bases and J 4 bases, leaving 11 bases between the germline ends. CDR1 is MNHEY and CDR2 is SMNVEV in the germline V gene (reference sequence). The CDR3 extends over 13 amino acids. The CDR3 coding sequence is TGTGCCAGCAGTCTCGGGGGGGTCTATGGCTACACCTTC. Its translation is CASSLGGVYGYTF.

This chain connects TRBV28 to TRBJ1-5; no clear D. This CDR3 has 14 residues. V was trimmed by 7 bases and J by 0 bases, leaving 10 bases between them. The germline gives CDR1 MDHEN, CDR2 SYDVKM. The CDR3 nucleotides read TGTGCCAGCACACTAGGCTATAGCAATCAGCCCCAGCATTTT. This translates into CASTLGYSNQPQHF.

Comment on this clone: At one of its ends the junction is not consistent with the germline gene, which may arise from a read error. The CDR3 nucleotides read TGTGCTAGCAGCTTAGAGGTATCCTACGAGCAGTACTTC. Its translation is CASSLEVSYEQYF. The chain couples TRBV7-7 to TRBJ2-7; D is undetermined. The CDR3 totals 13 residues. Per germline, CDR1 SSHAT and CDR2 FNYEAQ (reference sequence).

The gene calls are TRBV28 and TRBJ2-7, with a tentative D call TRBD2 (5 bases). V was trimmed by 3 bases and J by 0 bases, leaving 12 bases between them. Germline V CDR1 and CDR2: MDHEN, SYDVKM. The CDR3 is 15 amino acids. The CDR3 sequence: CASSFRGATSYEQYF. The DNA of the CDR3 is TGTGCCAGCAGTTTTCGGGGAGCGACCTCCTACGAGCAGTACTTC.

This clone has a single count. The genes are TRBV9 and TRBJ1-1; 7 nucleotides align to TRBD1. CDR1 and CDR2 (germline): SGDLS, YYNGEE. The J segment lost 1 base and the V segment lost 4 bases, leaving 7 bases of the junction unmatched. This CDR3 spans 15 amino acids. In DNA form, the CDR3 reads TGTGCCAGCAGCCCGCGACAGGGTTGGAACACTGAAGCTTTCTTT. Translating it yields CASSPRQGWNTEAFF. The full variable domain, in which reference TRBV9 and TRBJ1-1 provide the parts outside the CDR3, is DSGVTQTPKHLITATGQRVTLRCSPRSGDLSVYWYQQSLDQGLQFLIQYYNGEERAKGNILERFSAQQFPDLHSELNLSSLELGDSALYFCASSPRQGWNTEAFFGQGTRLTVV.

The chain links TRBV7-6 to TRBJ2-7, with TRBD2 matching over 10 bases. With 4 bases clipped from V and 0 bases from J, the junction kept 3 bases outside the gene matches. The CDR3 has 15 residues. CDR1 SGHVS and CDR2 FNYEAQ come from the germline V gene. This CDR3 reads CASSSLAGASYEQYF. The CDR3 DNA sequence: TGTGCCAGCAGCTCCCTAGCGGGGGCCTCCTACGAGCAGTACTTC.